This entry lists 10 T cell receptor beta chains sequenced from one sample in a study of CD8 T cells in Susac syndrome. The RNA input was about 0.5 to 1 ug, and it was reverse transcribed with random hexamers. TCRdb re-called the immunoSEQ multiplex PCR reads through MiXCR, storing one row per CDR3 protein. The table shows some 120,000 distinct CDR3 sequences, with about 95% occurring only once. The sequenced sample consisted of CD4+ T cells from PBMCs. Receptors originate from a human donor in good health.

The chain uses TRBV18 and TRBJ2-2; D is perhaps TRBD1 or TRBD2 (5 bases each). CDR3 length: 15 residues. The ends were cut back, 6 bases at V and 3 bases at J, with 14 bases in the middle. Germline values: CDR1 KGHSH, CDR2 LQKENI. The CDR3 loop reads CASSPGTVDTGELFF. As DNA, the CDR3 is TGTGCCAGCTCCCCCGGGACGGTCGACACCGGGGAGCTGTTTTTT.

V gene TRBV5-1 combines with J gene TRBJ2-2; possibly TRBD1 or TRBD2 for D (5 bases each). The CDR3 has 16 amino acids. Trimming pared 4 bases from V and 6 bases from J, leaving 19 bases between. Germline loops: CDR1 SGHRS, CDR2 YFSETQ. This CDR3 is CASSPAGGSMAGELFF. The DNA of the CDR3 is TGCGCCAGCAGCCCCGCTGGGGGTTCGATGGCCGGGGAGCTGTTTTTT.

The chain has TRBV6-2 or TRBV6-3 and TRBJ2-1, with 10 bases identical to TRBD2. The V gene's germline CDR1 is MNHEY and CDR2 SVGEGT. The CDR3 length is 14 residues. With V trimmed by 5 bases and J by 6 bases, 4 bases remained unmatched. The CDR3 DNA is TGTGCCAGCAGTCGGAGCGGGAGGGCCAATGAGCAGTTCTTC. This sequence encodes CASSRSGRANEQFF.

V usage is TRBV28 and J usage is TRBJ2-7; D may correspond to TRBD1 or TRBD2 (5 bases each). The germline gives CDR1 MDHEN, CDR2 SYDVKM. Deletions cut 3 bases from V and 0 bases from J, with 9 bases between. The CDR3 length is 14 residues. The CDR3 reads CASSFGTASYEQYF. CDR3 bases: TGTGCCAGCAGTTTCGGGACGGCCTCCTACGAGCAGTACTTC.

This chain connects TRBV15 to TRBJ2-5; 11 positions match TRBD2. With 3 bases clipped from V and 5 bases from J, the junction kept 8 bases outside the gene matches. Germline V gene sequence: CDR1 LNHNV, CDR2 YYDKDF (reference sequence). CDR3 length equals 16 residues. CDR3 in DNA: TGTGCCACCAGCAGCGGTGAACTAGCGGGAGTGGAGACCCAGTACTTC. Translating it yields CATSSGELAGVETQYF. Variable domain in full (rest from reference TRBV15 and TRBJ2-5): DAMVIQNPRYQVTQFGKPVTLSCSQTLNHNVMYWYQQKSSQAPKLLFHYYDKDFNNEADTPDNFQSRRPNTSFCFLDIRSPGLGDTAMYLCATSSGELAGVETQYFGPGTRLLVL.

The CDR3, as DNA: TGTGCCAGCAGGGCGACTAGCGGGAGGGGGACCCAGTACTTC. The encoded protein is CASRATSGRGTQYF. The chain is built from TRBV12-3 or TRBV12-4 and TRBJ2-5; 14 positions agree with TRBD2. The CDR3 has 14 amino acids. V lost 6 bases to trimming and J lost 7 bases; unmatched junction nucleotides: 4.

This clonotype was detected once. The chain combines TRBV7-9 with TRBJ2-7, with D possibly being TRBD1 or TRBD2 (6 bases each). CDR3 size: 16 residues. Trimming stripped 5 bases from V and 6 bases from J, with 23 bases between. Germline-derived CDR1 and CDR2 are SEHNR and FQNEAQ (reference sequence). The CDR3: CASSPLGGGSFREQYF. The DNA for the CDR3 is TGTGCCAGCAGCCCCCTAGGGGGAGGATCTTTCCGCGAGCAGTACTTC.

This clonotype appeared a single time. This chain connects TRBV2 to TRBJ2-5; D not certain. Looked up from germline, CDR1 is SNHLY and CDR2 is FYNNEI. V lost 6 bases and J lost 5, with 13 bases in between. The CDR3 has 13 amino acids. CDR3 residues: CASRVETGETQYF. CDR3 coding DNA: TGTGCCAGCAGGGTGGAAACTGGGGAGACCCAGTACTTC.

The chain links TRBV3-1 to TRBJ1-5; D not resolved. Germline values: CDR1 LGHDT, CDR2 YNNKEL (reference sequence). Trimming shortened V by 3 bases and J by 5 bases, and 8 bases separated the two germline ends. The CDR3 spans 13 residues. This CDR3 reads CASSHKRDQPQHF. DNA of the CDR3: TGTGCCAGCAGCCATAAACGCGATCAGCCCCAGCATTTT.

This chain connects TRBV7-2 to TRBJ2-1; the D is unclear. Germline V gene sequence: CDR1 SGHTA, CDR2 FQGNSA. The V end was cut by 1 base, the J end by 9 bases, with 10 bases between. This CDR3 has 13 amino acids. CDR3 loop: CASSLGFMGEQFF. The CDR3 nucleotides read TGTGCCAGCAGCTTAGGCTTCATGGGTGAGCAGTTCTTC.